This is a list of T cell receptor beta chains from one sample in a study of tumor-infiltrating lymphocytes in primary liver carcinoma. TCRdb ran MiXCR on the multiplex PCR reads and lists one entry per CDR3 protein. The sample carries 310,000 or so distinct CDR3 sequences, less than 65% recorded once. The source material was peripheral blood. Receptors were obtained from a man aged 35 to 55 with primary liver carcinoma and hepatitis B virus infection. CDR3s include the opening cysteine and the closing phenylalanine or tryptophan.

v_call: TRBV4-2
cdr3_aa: CASSQVSWTSLNEQYF

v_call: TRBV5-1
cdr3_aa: CASSLSQVNEKLFF

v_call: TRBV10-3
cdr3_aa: CVIRGDRENTGELFF

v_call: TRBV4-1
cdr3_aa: CASSQVGEISPTIKKLFF

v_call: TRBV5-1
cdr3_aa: CASSLTWYEGETQYF

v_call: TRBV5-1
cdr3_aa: CASRRDGSGELFF

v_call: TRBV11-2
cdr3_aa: CPSSWSQNTGELFF

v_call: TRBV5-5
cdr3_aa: CASRLPPQNNYGYTF

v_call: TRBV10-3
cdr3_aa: CATSESFADSFNEQLF

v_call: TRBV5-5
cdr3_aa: CSSSIGTSRPNTGELFF

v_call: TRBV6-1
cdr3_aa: CASLGASQRQPQHF

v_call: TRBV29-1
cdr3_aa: CSVESGSETQYF

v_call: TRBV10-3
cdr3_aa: CAISVRLGGTGELFF

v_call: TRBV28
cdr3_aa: CASGSPAGGYTF

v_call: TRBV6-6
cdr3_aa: CASRGYDRGVTEAFF

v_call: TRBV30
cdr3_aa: CAWGGWAAGSGYTF

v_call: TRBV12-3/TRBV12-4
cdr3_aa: CASSLRVPGQGQDYGYTF

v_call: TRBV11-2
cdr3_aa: CASSPHARLNTEAFF

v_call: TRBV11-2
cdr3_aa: CASSLRPTSWRETQYF

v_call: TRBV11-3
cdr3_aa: CGSSLTRTSGMETQYF

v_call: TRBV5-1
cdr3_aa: CASSLTGTGTYEQYF

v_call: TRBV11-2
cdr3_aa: CASSPVSSLDTQYF

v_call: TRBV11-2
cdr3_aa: CASSQQLGDEQFF

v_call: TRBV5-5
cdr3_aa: CASSLTPREINTEAFF

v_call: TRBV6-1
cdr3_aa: CASSEYGSNEKLFF

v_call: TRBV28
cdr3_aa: CASSSGSGNPYEQYF

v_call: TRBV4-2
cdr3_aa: CASSQDLILGTSWRAMYEQYF